This TCR beta chain appears in the sequencing data of a study of Ad26.COV2.S vaccination and SARS-CoV-2 variants. The overall study: Ad26.COV2.S was injected intramuscularly once or twice, 56 days apart. Study-level points and caveats: Whether participants received vaccine or placebo, their non-spike TCR breadth was similar.

As to treatment: over 15 received Ad26.COV2.S at low or high dose, single or two shots; roughly five received placebo; per-sample allocation not given. Sampling happened 63 days after the first vaccine or placebo injection. Method: immunoSEQ multiplex PCR; TCRdb's copy keeps in-frame clones and lacks some. Of roughly 250,000 clones detected, roughly 85% appear once; the ten largest clones hold under 3%. On this clone: What it recognizes is unknown.

The material was peripheral blood, obtained in a trial of Ad26.COV2.S vaccine versus placebo. The sequence derives from a person aged 18-60 years who received the Ad26.COV2.S COVID-19 vaccine or a placebo.

The CDR3 sequence: CASSQDMPYEQYF. CDR3 in DNA: TGCGCCAGCAGCCAAGATATGCCCTACGAGCAGTACTTC. This chain connects TRBV4-3 to TRBJ2-7; D is unclear. Germline assignment: CDR1 LGHNA and CDR2 YSLEER. V was shortened by 0 bases and J by 2 bases, with 5 bases between the two germline ends. CDR3 length equals 13 residues.